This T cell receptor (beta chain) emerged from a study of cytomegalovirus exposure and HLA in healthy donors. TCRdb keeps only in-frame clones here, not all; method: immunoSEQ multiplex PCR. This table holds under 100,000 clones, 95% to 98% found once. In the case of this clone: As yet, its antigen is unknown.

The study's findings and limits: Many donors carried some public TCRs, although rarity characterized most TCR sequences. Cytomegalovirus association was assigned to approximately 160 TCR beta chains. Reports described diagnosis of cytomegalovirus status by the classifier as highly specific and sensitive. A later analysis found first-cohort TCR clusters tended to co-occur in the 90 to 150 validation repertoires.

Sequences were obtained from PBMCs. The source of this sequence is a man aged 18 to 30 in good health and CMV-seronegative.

This CDR3 is CASSSWPYNEQFF. DNA for the CDR3: TGTGCCAGCAGCTCCTGGCCATACAATGAGCAGTTCTTC. The chain is built from TRBV5-6 and TRBJ2-1; D not resolved. CDR1 SGHDT and CDR2 YYEEEE come from the germline V gene. Trimming removed 3 bases from V and 4 bases from J, with 8 bases in between. The CDR3 has 13 amino acids.